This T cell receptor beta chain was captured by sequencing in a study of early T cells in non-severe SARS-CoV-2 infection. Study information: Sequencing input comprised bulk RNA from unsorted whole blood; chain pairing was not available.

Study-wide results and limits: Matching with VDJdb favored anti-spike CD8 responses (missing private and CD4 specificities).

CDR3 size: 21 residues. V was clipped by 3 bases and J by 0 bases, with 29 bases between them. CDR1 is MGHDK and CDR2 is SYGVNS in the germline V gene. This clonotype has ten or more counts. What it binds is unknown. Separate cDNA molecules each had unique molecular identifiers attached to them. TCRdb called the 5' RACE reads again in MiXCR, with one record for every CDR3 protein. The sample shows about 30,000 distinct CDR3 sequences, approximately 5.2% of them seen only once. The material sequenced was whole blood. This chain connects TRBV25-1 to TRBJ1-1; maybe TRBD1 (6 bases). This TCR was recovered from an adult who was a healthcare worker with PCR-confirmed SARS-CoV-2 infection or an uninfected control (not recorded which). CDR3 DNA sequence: TGTGCCAGCAGTGATGGGGAACCGGGCGGGGGCGAAACTGTAATGAACACTGAAGCTTTCTTT. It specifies CASSDGEPGGGETVMNTEAFF.